This TCR beta chain was obtained from a study of a mutant IDH1 vaccine in newly diagnosed glioma. The time point here: baseline, week 1 (first vaccination visit). The sample's treatment: pre-vaccination baseline after standard-of-care therapy. Produced via immunoSEQ multiplex PCR; TCRdb's table is partial and in-frame only. The data show roughly 35,000 clones, with roughly nine tenths seen just once and 4.8% held by the top ten. The CDR3 sequence is 13 residues long. V shed 4 bases and J shed 5 bases, with 11 bases lying between them. The germline V gene has CDR1 MNHNS and CDR2 SASEGT. The specimen comprised PBMCs, sampled from a glioma patient treated with radiotherapy, temozolomide or both. The TCR was taken from a woman aged 40-49 years with glioma. The rearrangement links TRBV6-1 to TRBJ1-1; D call uncertain. CDR3: CASSVWQRTEAFF. The CDR3 DNA is TGTGCCAGCAGTGTTTGGCAGAGGACTGAAGCTTTCTTT.